These 18 T cell receptor beta chains were all obtained from the same sample, sequenced in a study of blood T cell repertoires in COVID-19. Measured with immunoSEQ multiplex PCR; TCRdb has only the in-frame clones, and not every one. The repertoire includes approximately 130,000 clones, around 79% of them detected once, and 20% to 25% sits in the top ten. The sample was peripheral blood. These receptors were collected from a man older than 75 with acute or convalescent COVID-19.

V and J are TRBV28 and TRBJ1-6, with D hard to call. V gave up 2 bases and J gave up 8 bases, with 7 bases separating them. Germline values: CDR1 MDHEN, CDR2 SYDVKM. This CDR3 has 13 residues. The CDR3 reads CASSLTRDSPLHF. In DNA, the CDR3 is TGTGCCAGCAGTTTAACTAGGGATTCACCCCTCCACTTT.

Only one count was recorded for this clone. V and J are TRBV6-1 and TRBJ2-7; D is unresolved. V lost 2 bases and J lost 2, with 7 bases in between. Germline V CDR1 and CDR2: MNHNS, SASEGT. The CDR3 spans 13 residues. CDR3 nucleotides: TGTGCCAGCAGTGAACTACTAACCTACGAGCAGTACTTC. This translates into CASSELLTYEQYF.

The gene calls are TRBV7-9 and TRBJ1-1; D unresolved. Trimming removed 5 bases from V and 3 bases from J, with 10 bases in between. The CDR3 sequence is 13 residues long. CDR1 and CDR2 (germline): SEHNR, FQNEAQ (reference sequence). CDR3 residues: CASSGGGYTEAFF. The CDR3 region has the DNA TGTGCCAGCAGCGGTGGAGGGTACACTGAAGCTTTCTTT.

This rearrangement joins TRBV3-1 (or the pseudogene TRBV3-2) to TRBJ2-7; 9 bases align to TRBD1. V gave up 4 bases and J gave up 2 bases; unmatched junction bases: 3. Germline V lookup: CDR1 LGHDT, CDR2 YNNKEL (reference sequence). CDR3 length equals 14 residues. In DNA form, the CDR3 reads TGTGCCAGCAGCCGGCGGACAGGGGCCTACGAGCAGTACTTC. This codes for CASSRRTGAYEQYF.

This clone was observed a few times. This chain uses TRBV11-2 with TRBJ2-7; TRBD2 is a possible D gene (6 bases). There are 18 residues in the CDR3. The ends were cut back, 1 base at V and 1 base at J, with 20 bases in the middle. Looked up from germline, CDR1 is SGHAT and CDR2 is FQNNGV. Here the CDR3 reads CASSLGRVTLSSSYEQYF. CDR3 in DNA: TGTGCCAGCAGCTTAGGGAGGGTTACACTGAGTTCTTCCTACGAGCAGTACTTC.

The chain employs TRBV7-9 and TRBJ1-2, with unresolved D. The germline CDR1 and CDR2 sequences are SEHNR and FQNEAQ (reference sequence). CDR3 length: 14 residues. V lost 3 bases to trimming and J lost 6 bases, with 14 bases between them. The CDR3 region is CASSFLGVADGYTF. The CDR3, as DNA: TGTGCCAGCAGCTTTCTCGGGGTTGCGGATGGCTACACCTTC.

The J gene is TRBJ2-4, the V gene TRBV5-1; D remains ambiguous. The CDR3 totals 15 residues. Germline CDR1 reads SGHRS; CDR2 reads YFSETQ. Trimming took off 0 bases at V and 0 bases at J, with 7 bases between the two ends. The CDR3 nucleotides read TGCGCCAGCAGCTTGGCGGGTCTAGCCAAAAACATTCAGTACTTC. This codes for CASSLAGLAKNIQYF.

This rearrangement joins TRBV5-4 to TRBJ1-4; D unclear. CDR3 length: 18 amino acids. Between the trimmed V and J ends, which lost 0 bases and 6 bases, there was a span of 21 bases. Looked up from germline, CDR1 is SGHNT and CDR2 is YYREEE (reference sequence). The CDR3 loop is CASSLGASNRGKYEKLFF. CDR3 DNA: TGTGCCAGCAGCTTGGGGGCTAGTAACCGGGGAAAATATGAAAAACTGTTTTTT.

This clone was picked up a small number of times. V usage is TRBV19 and J usage is TRBJ1-2; TRBD1 matches 8 bases. Germline assignment: CDR1 LNHDA and CDR2 SQIVND (reference sequence). This CDR3 spans 13 amino acids. The J segment lost 7 bases and the V segment lost 7 bases, leaving 8 bases of the junction unmatched. CDR3 loop: CASTAGRGLGYTF. The DNA for the CDR3 is TGTGCCAGTACAGCAGGCAGGGGGCTTGGCTACACCTTC.

This clone showed up just once. J is TRBJ2-1 and V is TRBV5-1, with D possibly TRBD1 on 6 matching bases. Germline V gene data show CDR1 as SGHRS and CDR2 as YFSETQ. V was pared by 2 bases and J by 7 bases, with 16 bases between. The CDR3 is made up of 15 amino acids. The CDR3 loop is CASSLDRWMTNEQFF. CDR3 DNA: TGCGCCAGCAGCTTAGACAGGTGGATGACGAATGAGCAGTTCTTC.

The rearrangement joins TRBV24-1 to TRBJ2-7, with 7 bases aligning to TRBD2. Germline values: CDR1 KGHDR, CDR2 SFDVKD. The CDR3 contains 21 residues. Trimming cost V 0 bases and J 4 bases; bases outside gene matches: 23. The CDR3 region has the DNA TGTGCCACCAGTGATTTGATACGACTTGATTGTCGCGGGGGAACCGGTTACGAGCAGTACTTC. Translating it yields CATSDLIRLDCRGGTGYEQYF.

The chain carries TRBV4-3 and TRBJ1-4, with a weak D call TRBD1 (6 bases). The CDR3 runs to 16 residues. Germline lookup yields CDR1 LGHNA and CDR2 YSLEER. Deletions cut 6 bases from V and 8 bases from J, with 22 bases between. The CDR3 is CASSQSQGIYREKLFF. For the CDR3, the DNA is TGCGCCAGCAGTCAATCACAGGGAATTTATCGGGAAAAACTGTTTTTT.

The chain employs TRBV7-8 and TRBJ1-5; the D gene is possibly TRBD1 (5 bases). Germline V gene lookup returns CDR1 SGHVS and CDR2 FQNEAQ. This CDR3 is built from 14 residues. V was clipped by 0 bases and J by 2 bases, with 5 bases between them. The CDR3 nucleotides are TGTGCCAGCAGCTTAGCAGGGGGCAATCAGCCCCAGCATTTT. Encoded protein: CASSLAGGNQPQHF.

This sequence joins TRBV11-2 and TRBJ2-5, with D possibly matching TRBD2 (7 bases). Between the trimmed V and J ends, which lost 0 bases and 11 bases, there was a span of 13 bases. The CDR3 loop spans 13 amino acids. CDR1 is SGHAT and CDR2 is FQNNGV in the germline V gene. CDR3 DNA: TGTGCCAGCAGCTTAGATTTGGGGGGGGCTCAGTACTTC. Translating it yields CASSLDLGGAQYF. The complete variable domain, with remaining parts taken from reference TRBV11-2 and TRBJ2-5, reads EAGVAQSPRYKIIEKRQSVAFWCNPISGHATLYWYQQILGQGPKLLIQFQNNGVVDDSQLPKDRFSAERLKGVDSTLKIQPAKLEDSAVYLCASSLDLGGAQYFGPGTRLLVL.

V is TRBV19 and J is TRBJ2-2, with D possibly matching TRBD2 (6 bases). CDR3 length: 14 residues. The ends were cut back, 5 bases at V and 5 bases at J, with 12 bases in the middle. Germline assignment: CDR1 LNHDA and CDR2 SQIVND (reference sequence). The CDR3 here is CASSAGLETGELFF. As DNA, the CDR3 is TGTGCCAGTAGTGCGGGACTCGAGACCGGGGAGCTGTTTTTT. Filled out from reference TRBV19 and TRBJ2-2, the complete variable domain reads DGGITQSPKYLFRKEGQNVTLSCEQNLNHDAMYWYRQDPGQGLRLIYYSQIVNDFQKGDIAEGYSVSREKKESFPLTVTSAQKNPTAFYLCASSAGLETGELFFGEGSRLTVL.

The chain couples TRBV6-5 to TRBJ1-1, with 8 bases identical to TRBD1. CDR1 is MNHEY, CDR2 SVGAGI, per germline. The V gene end was trimmed by 6 bases and the J gene end by 5 bases; junction bases not matched to a gene: 5. This CDR3 spans 13 amino acids. CDR3 DNA sequence: TGTGCCAGCAGCCCGGGACAGGCGACTGAAGCTTTCTTT. Translated, it gives CASSPGQATEAFF.

This CDR3 is CASSDLGGANVLTF. CDR3 DNA: TGTGCCAGCAGTGACTTGGGCGGGGCCAACGTCCTGACTTTC. The chain has TRBV2 and TRBJ2-6; no clear D gene. V shed 3 bases and J shed 4 bases, with 7 bases lying between them. This CDR3 contains 14 residues. CDR1 is SNHLY, CDR2 FYNNEI, per germline.

The rearrangement uses TRBV5-6 and TRBJ2-7; TRBD1 matches 12 bases. The CDR3 extends over 16 amino acids. The V gene end was trimmed by 3 bases and the J gene end by 4 bases; junction bases not matched to a gene: 8. The V gene's germline CDR1 is SGHDT and CDR2 YYEEEE. The CDR3 region is CASSSGTGGFGYEQYF. Here the CDR3 DNA reads TGTGCCAGCAGCTCCGGGACAGGGGGCTTCGGGTACGAGCAGTACTTC.